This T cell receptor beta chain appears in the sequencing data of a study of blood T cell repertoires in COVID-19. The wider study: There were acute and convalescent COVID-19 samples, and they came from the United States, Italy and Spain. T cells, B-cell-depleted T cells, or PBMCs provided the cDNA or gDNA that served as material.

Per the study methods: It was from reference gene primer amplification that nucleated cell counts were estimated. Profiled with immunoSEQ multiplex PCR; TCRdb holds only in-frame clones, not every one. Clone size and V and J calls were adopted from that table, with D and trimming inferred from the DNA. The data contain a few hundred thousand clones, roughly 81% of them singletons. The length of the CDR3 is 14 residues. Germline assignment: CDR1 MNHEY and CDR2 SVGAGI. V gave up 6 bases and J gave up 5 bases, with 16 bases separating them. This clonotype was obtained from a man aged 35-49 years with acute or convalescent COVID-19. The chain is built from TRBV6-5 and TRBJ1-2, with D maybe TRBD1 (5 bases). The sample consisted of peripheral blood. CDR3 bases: TGTGCCAGCAGCCTGGGGGAGGGCCGGTATGGCTACACCTTC. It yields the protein CASSLGEGRYGYTF.